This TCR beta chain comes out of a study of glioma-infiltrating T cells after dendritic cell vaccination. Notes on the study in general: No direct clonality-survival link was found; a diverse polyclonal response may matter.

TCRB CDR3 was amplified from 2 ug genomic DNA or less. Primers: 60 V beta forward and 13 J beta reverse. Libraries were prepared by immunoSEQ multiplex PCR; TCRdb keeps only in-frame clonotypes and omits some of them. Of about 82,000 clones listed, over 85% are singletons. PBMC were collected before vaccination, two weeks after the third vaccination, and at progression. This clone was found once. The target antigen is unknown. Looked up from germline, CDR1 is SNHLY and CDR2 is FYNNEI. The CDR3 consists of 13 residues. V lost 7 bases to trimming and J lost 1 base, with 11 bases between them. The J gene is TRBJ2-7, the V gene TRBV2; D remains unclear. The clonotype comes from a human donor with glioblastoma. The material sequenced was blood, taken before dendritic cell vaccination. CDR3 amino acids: CASKFERSYEQYF. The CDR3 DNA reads TGTGCCAGCAAGTTTGAGCGTTCCTACGAGCAGTACTTC. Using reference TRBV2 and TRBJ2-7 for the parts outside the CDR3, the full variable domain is EPEVTQTPSHQVTQMGQEVILRCVPISNHLYFYWYRQILGQKVEFLVSFYNNEISEKSEIFDDQFSVERPDGSNFTLKIRSTKLEDSAMYFCASKFERSYEQYFGPGTRLTVT.